A single sample is the source of the 23 T cell receptor beta chains below, sequenced in a study of cytomegalovirus exposure and HLA in healthy donors (dated by TCRdb to about 2017). Library preparation was by the immunoSEQ multiplex PCR assay. A mixture of 60 forward primers for TCR Vbeta segments and 13 reverse primers for TCR Jbeta segments was used in the multiplex PCR. TCRdb obtained this table from immuneACCESS and retained in-frame rearrangements with V and J assigned. These tables miss some clones; where compared with another copy, unresolved V genes account for less than half of the shortfall, and the remainder is unexplained. For this sample there are under 200,000 clones; more than 70% appear just once. The top ten constitute roughly 6.3% of the sample. Specimen: PBMCs. Receptors originate from a male donor in good health and CMV-seropositive.

This clone showed up just a few times. The rearrangement joins TRBV19 to TRBJ1-3; weak D call: TRBD1 (6 bases). The CDR3 is 16 residues long. The V gene lost 5 bases and the J gene lost 0 bases, with 14 bases spanning the gap. The germline CDR1 and CDR2 sequences are LNHDA and SQIVND (reference sequence). CDR3 protein: CASSSPDRFSGNTIYF. CDR3 DNA: TGTGCCAGTAGTTCCCCTGACAGGTTCTCTGGAAACACCATATATTTT.

The CDR3 DNA reads as TGTGCCAGCAGCCAAGGAGCCTGGGGGGGCTCTGGGGCCAACGTCCTGACTTTC. As protein: CASSQGAWGGSGANVLTF. V gene TRBV14 combines with J gene TRBJ2-6, with 7 bases fitting TRBD2. The CDR3 is made up of 18 amino acids. V lost 1 base, J lost 0 bases, and 6 bases stayed unmatched. Germline V CDR1 and CDR2: SGHDN, FVKESK.

The rearrangement links TRBV28 to TRBJ1-5; weak D call: TRBD1 (6 bases). CDR1 and CDR2 (germline): MDHEN, SYDVKM. The CDR3 has 15 residues. V was pared by 4 bases and J by 6 bases, with 16 bases between. The DNA of the CDR3 is TGTGCCAGCAGTTGGACTGGGACACGGAGTCAGCCCCAGCATTTT. Its translation: CASSWTGTRSQPQHF.

The chain has TRBV5-6 and TRBJ2-1, with 8 bases identical to TRBD2. The CDR3 is made up of 16 amino acids. V shed 0 bases and J 4 bases; nucleotides not matched to a gene: 6. The germline V gene encodes CDR1 SGHDT and CDR2 YYEEEE. In DNA, the CDR3 is TGTGCCAGCAGCTTGGTCGTAGTAGCGGGATACAATGAGCAGTTCTTC. This translates into CASSLVVVAGYNEQFF.

The V and J genes are TRBV9 and TRBJ2-1; TRBD2 matches at 10 bases. V was pared by 0 bases and J by 2 bases, with 2 bases of the junction left unmatched. Germline V gives CDR1 SGDLS, CDR2 YYNGEE. The CDR3 is 16 amino acids. CDR3 residues: CASSVGTSGAYNEQFF. The CDR3 DNA reads as TGTGCCAGCAGCGTAGGGACTAGCGGAGCCTACAATGAGCAGTTCTTC.

V is TRBV27 and J is TRBJ2-7; 11 bases match TRBD2. The CDR3 length is 14 residues. J was trimmed by 5 bases and V by 4 bases; bases with no gene match: 4. The V gene's germline CDR1 is MNHEY and CDR2 SMNVEV (reference sequence). CDR3 loop: CASSSLAGDHEQYF. For the CDR3, the DNA is TGTGCCAGCAGTTCACTAGCGGGAGACCACGAGCAGTACTTC.

This clone was seen just once. This chain joins TRBV19 and TRBJ2-5; the D gene is possibly TRBD1 (5 bases). The CDR3 consists of 12 residues. V was pared by 4 bases and J by 5 bases, with 8 bases between. Germline lookup yields CDR1 LNHDA and CDR2 SQIVND (reference sequence). The CDR3 is CASSTYRETQYF. CDR3 DNA sequence: TGTGCCAGTAGTACATACAGGGAGACCCAGTACTTC. The variable domain in full, completed from reference TRBV19 and TRBJ2-5, reads DGGITQSPKYLFRKEGQNVTLSCEQNLNHDAMYWYRQDPGQGLRLIYYSQIVNDFQKGDIAEGYSVSREKKESFPLTVTSAQKNPTAFYLCASSTYRETQYFGPGTRLLVL.

This chain joins TRBV28 and TRBJ2-1, with 10 positions matching TRBD2. This CDR3 has 16 residues. Trimming at V came to 5 bases and at J to 5 bases, leaving 9 bases not matched to a gene. CDR1 and CDR2 from the germline V gene are MDHEN and SYDVKM. The CDR3 is CASSPPLAGEDNEQFF. The CDR3 DNA follows: TGTGCCAGCAGTCCACCCCTAGCGGGAGAAGACAATGAGCAGTTCTTC.

With regard to this clone: One junction end does not reproduce the germline sequence, and a read error may be involved. This chain links TRBV7-9 with TRBJ2-1; TRBD1 matches 9 bases. Germline V gene lookup returns CDR1 SEHNR and CDR2 FQNEAQ (reference sequence). The CDR3 runs 15 residues. The CDR3: CSSSLVDRGFDEQFF. Here the CDR3 DNA reads TGTTCCAGCAGCTTAGTGGACAGGGGTTTCGATGAGCAGTTCTTC.

This rearrangement joins TRBV5-5 to TRBJ2-7, with TRBD2 matching 9 bases. Germline V gene sequence: CDR1 SGHKS, CDR2 YYEKEE (reference sequence). The CDR3 totals 16 residues. The ends lost 3 bases at V and 6 bases at J; junction bases unmatched: 13. CDR3 DNA sequence: TGTGCCAGCAGCTCCCGGGCGGGAGGGCTACTTGCCGAGCAGTACTTC. Its translation is CASSSRAGGLLAEQYF.

This sequence joins TRBV7-8 and TRBJ2-4, with D possibly matching TRBD1 (5 bases). CDR1 SGHVS and CDR2 FQNEAQ come from the germline V gene. The V end lost 3 bases, the J end lost 2 bases, and 8 bases lay between the germline ends. The CDR3 contains 14 residues. The CDR3 sequence is CASSFQGPKNIQYF. CDR3 nucleotides: TGTGCCAGCAGCTTCCAGGGCCCCAAAAACATTCAGTACTTC.

This clone was counted a single time. The CDR3 DNA reads TGTGCCAGCAGCTTAGAACCGGGTTCAACCTACGAGCAGTACTTC. Translated: CASSLEPGSTYEQYF. The chain joins TRBV7-6 to TRBJ2-7; D unresolved. This CDR3 comprises 15 residues. Germline V lookup: CDR1 SGHVS, CDR2 FNYEAQ. V lost 1 base and J lost 2, with 12 bases in between.

The genes are TRBV5-1 and TRBJ1-4; possible D gene TRBD1, 6 bases. The CDR3 is 16 amino acids. Trimming took 4 bases from V and 5 from J, leaving 18 bases between them. The germline gives CDR1 SGHRS, CDR2 YFSETQ. CDR3 sequence: CASSQTGAQSNEKLFF. The CDR3 DNA reads as TGCGCCAGCAGCCAGACAGGAGCGCAGTCAAATGAAAAACTGTTTTTT.

The V and J genes are TRBV27 and TRBJ1-5; the D gene is possibly TRBD1 (6 bases). The CDR3 sequence is 13 residues long. With 5 bases removed from V and 7 bases from J, the gap between germline ends came to 12 bases. Germline V gives CDR1 MNHEY, CDR2 SMNVEV (reference sequence). The CDR3 bases are TGTGCCAGCAGTGGGGGGGCTCGGCAGCCCCAGCATTTT. This sequence encodes CASSGGARQPQHF.

This clone was recorded a few times. The rearrangement uses TRBV29-1 and TRBJ2-7, with TRBD2 matching 10 bases. The germline V gene has CDR1 SQVTM and CDR2 ANQGSEA. The CDR3 sequence is 15 residues long. The V and J ends lost 0 bases and 4 bases, in that order; junction bases with no gene match: 6. CDR3 amino acids: CSVEDFSGRKYEQYF. The DNA of the CDR3 is TGCAGCGTTGAAGACTTTAGCGGGAGGAAGTACGAGCAGTACTTC.

This chain links TRBV11-3 with TRBJ2-1, with a possible D match to TRBD2 (6 bases). The CDR3 runs to 15 residues. Germline loops: CDR1 SGHNT, CDR2 YENEEA. V shed 2 bases and J shed 0 bases, with 8 bases lying between them. CDR3 nucleotides: TGTGCCAGCAGCTTACTAGCGAGCTCCTACAATGAGCAGTTCTTC. Its protein is CASSLLASSYNEQFF.

This clone was counted between two and nine times. The genes are TRBV5-1 and TRBJ1-6; 9 positions agree with TRBD1. The CDR3 is 14 amino acids. Germline V gene sequence: CDR1 SGHRS, CDR2 YFSETQ. The V gene end was trimmed by 3 bases and the J gene end by 7 bases; junction bases not matched to a gene: 2. The CDR3 bases are TGCGCCAGCAGCTGGGACAGGGTGAATTCACCCCTCCACTTT. Its protein product is CASSWDRVNSPLHF.

This CDR3 reads CSTGPPLRDRAYNEQFF. CDR3 nucleotides: TGTTCCACCGGCCCCCCCCTCCGGGACAGGGCCTACAATGAGCAGTTCTTC. The chain joins TRBV7-9 to TRBJ2-1; 9 nucleotides line up with TRBD1. Germline values: CDR1 SEHNR, CDR2 FQNEAQ (reference sequence). The CDR3 is 17 amino acids.

The chain has TRBV7-6 and TRBJ2-5; tentative D call: TRBD1 (5 bases). CDR3 length equals 15 residues. The germline CDR1 and CDR2 sequences are SGHVS and FNYEAQ. V lost 1 base and J 4 bases, leaving 13 bases between the germline ends. The CDR3 here is CASSLGRGRRETQYF. The CDR3 bases are TGTGCCAGCAGCTTAGGTAGGGGAAGGAGAGAGACCCAGTACTTC.

This chain connects TRBV10-1 to TRBJ2-5; D gene ambiguous. This CDR3 contains 15 residues. Germline assignment: CDR1 WNHNN and CDR2 SYGVQD (reference sequence). V lost 9 bases, J lost 3 bases, and 20 bases lay in between. The CDR3 region is CARPPTEENEETQYF. The CDR3 DNA reads TGCGCCAGACCACCCACCGAGGAGAACGAAGAGACCCAGTACTTC.

J is TRBJ2-1 and V is TRBV7-8, with 8 bases matching TRBD2. The J segment lost 0 bases and the V segment lost 5 bases, leaving 3 bases of the junction unmatched. Germline CDR1 SGHVS, CDR2 FQNEAQ. The CDR3 is made up of 15 amino acids. The CDR3 coding sequence is TGTGCCAGCAGCCTCAGCGGGAGCTCCTACAATGAGCAGTTCTTC. It codes for CASSLSGSSYNEQFF.

This sequence joins TRBV7-2 and TRBJ2-5; D is uncertain. Trimming shortened V by 3 bases and J by 2 bases, and 7 bases separated the two germline ends. CDR1 and CDR2 from the germline V gene are SGHTA and FQGNSA. The CDR3 has 13 amino acids. CDR3 in amino acids: CASSFHRQETQYF. Here the CDR3 DNA reads TGTGCCAGCAGCTTCCACAGACAAGAGACCCAGTACTTC.

V gene TRBV7-2 combines with J gene TRBJ2-7; 10 nucleotides agree with TRBD2. CDR1 and CDR2 (germline): SGHTA, FQGNSA. The CDR3 runs 15 residues. J gave up 3 bases and V 2 bases, and 4 bases lay outside the gene matches. CDR3 protein: CASSLRLAGDYEQYF. The CDR3 DNA follows: TGTGCCAGCAGCTTAAGGCTAGCGGGAGACTACGAGCAGTACTTC.